These 20 T cell receptor beta chains were all obtained from the same sample, sequenced in a study of beta chain features in type 1 diabetes. The entirety of the isolated RNA underwent reverse transcription, so expressed TCRB transcripts were sequenced. The data were produced by immunoSEQ multiplex PCR, yet TCRdb's version contains in-frame clones alone and is incomplete. This repertoire shows about 320,000 clones, around 13% found once; its top ten account for about 6.7%. The sample taken for sequencing was central memory CD4+ T cells from blood. The receptors come from a man aged 25-40 years in good health.

This clone was counted only a few times. The V gene is TRBV11-3, the J gene TRBJ2-1, with D possibly being TRBD1 or TRBD2 (6 bases each). Trimming left V 8 bases short and J 4 bases short, with 9 bases between. The CDR3 runs to 12 residues. Germline V gives CDR1 SGHNT, CDR2 YENEEA. CDR3 nucleotide sequence: TGTGCCAGCGAGGGGGGTTACAATGAGCAGTTCTTC. Its protein is CASEGGYNEQFF.

DNA of the CDR3: TGTGCCAGCAGCCAGCGAGGGGACGTTAATTCACCCCTCCACTTT. Translating gives CASSQRGDVNSPLHF. This chain links TRBV5-4 with TRBJ1-6; D possibly corresponds to TRBD1 (5 bases). V lost 4 bases and J lost 6, with 14 bases in between. Germline V gene data show CDR1 as SGHNT and CDR2 as YYREEE (reference sequence). The CDR3 loop spans 15 amino acids.

This chain joins TRBV29-1 and TRBJ2-5; D unresolved. The CDR3 has 12 amino acids. V was clipped by 7 bases and J by 4 bases, with 13 bases between them. Germline CDR1 SQVTM, CDR2 ANQGSEA. CDR3 residues: CSGGASGETQYF. For the CDR3, the DNA is TGCAGCGGCGGAGCAAGTGGAGAGACCCAGTACTTC.

This clone showed up just a few times. The rearrangement links TRBV19 to TRBJ2-4; TRBD2 agrees at 9 bases. The CDR3 has 17 amino acids. V dropped 3 bases and J dropped 5; count of bases not matched to a gene: 11. Germline V lookup: CDR1 LNHDA, CDR2 SQIVND (reference sequence). CDR3 sequence: CASSISSPSGTENIQYF. The CDR3 coding sequence is TGTGCCAGTAGTATTTCATCTCCTAGCGGGACCGAAAACATTCAGTACTTC.

In its sample, this clone was seen many times. The same CDR3 can be traced to other DNA sequences in this sample. This chain uses TRBV11-2 with TRBJ2-1; D unresolved. The CDR3 length is 13 residues. Germline V gene lookup returns CDR1 SGHAT and CDR2 FQNNGV. Trimming pared 4 bases from V and 4 bases from J, leaving 8 bases between. The CDR3 loop reads CASSSELYNEQFF. In nucleotides, the CDR3 is TGTGCCAGCAGCTCCGAACTTTACAATGAGCAGTTCTTC.

Only a few counts were recorded for this clone. The rearrangement uses TRBV29-1 and TRBJ2-3; TRBD2 agrees at 14 bases. This CDR3 is 14 amino acids long. Germline CDR1 is SQVTM and CDR2 is ANQGSEA. Trimming cost V 6 bases and J 4 bases; bases outside gene matches: 3. Here the CDR3 DNA reads TGCAGCGTAGCGGGACTAGCGGGAGCAGATACGCAGTATTTT. It is translated as CSVAGLAGADTQYF.

In its sample, this clone was seen a few times. The CDR3 protein is CASSVGSGQGSSEQYF. The CDR3 nucleotides are TGTGCCAGCAGCGTAGGATCGGGACAGGGGTCATCAGAGCAGTACTTC. The chain has TRBV9 and TRBJ2-7, with 10 bases matching TRBD1. There are 16 residues in the CDR3. Germline V gene lookup returns CDR1 SGDLS and CDR2 YYNGEE. V was clipped by 0 bases and J by 7 bases; unmatched bases: 10.

A few counts support this clone. The rearrangement joins TRBV15 to TRBJ2-1; 12 nucleotides line up with TRBD2. With V trimmed by 1 base and J by 8 bases, 3 bases remained unmatched. The CDR3 runs 15 residues. Germline CDR1 reads LNHNV; CDR2 reads YYDKDF (reference sequence). The CDR3, as DNA: TGTGCCACCAGCAGAGTACCTAGCGGGAGGGATGAGCAGTTCTTC. Its protein product is CATSRVPSGRDEQFF.

The chain has TRBV11-2 and TRBJ2-3, with D possibly matching TRBD1 (6 bases). In germline, CDR1 is SGHAT, CDR2 FQNNGV. V dropped 3 bases and J dropped 4 bases, with 11 bases sitting between them. There are 14 residues in the CDR3. CDR3 region: CASSFSAGADTQYF. The CDR3 nucleotides read TGTGCCAGCAGCTTCTCCGCAGGGGCAGATACGCAGTATTTT.

This clone was seen a few times. V usage is TRBV4-2 and J usage is TRBJ1-1; D remains ambiguous. From germline, CDR1 is LGHNA and CDR2 YNFKEQ. V was pared by 0 bases and J by 0 bases, with 5 bases between. There are 14 residues in the CDR3. CDR3 sequence reads: CASSQELVNTEAFF. The CDR3 nucleotides are TGTGCCAGCAGCCAAGAGTTGGTGAACACTGAAGCTTTCTTT.

This clone appeared a few times. The chain carries TRBV27 and TRBJ2-3; TRBD2 aligns across 11 bases. Losses at the gene ends were 5 bases for V and 8 bases for J; bases not matched to a gene: 12. The CDR3 covers 16 residues. CDR1 is MNHEY and CDR2 is SMNVEV in the germline V gene (reference sequence). The CDR3 reads CASSPPGSGGAGTQYF. CDR3 sequence (DNA): TGTGCCAGCAGTCCCCCGGGTAGCGGGGGGGCGGGTACGCAGTATTTT.

The table lists this clone with many counts. This chain joins TRBV19 and TRBJ2-2; 8 bases map to TRBD2. From germline, CDR1 is LNHDA and CDR2 SQIVND (reference sequence). J lost 4 bases, V lost 4 bases, and 5 bases had no gene match. The CDR3 length is 15 residues. The CDR3 DNA follows: TGTGCCAGTAGTAGCGGGAGGTCCCTCACCGGGGAGCTGTTTTTT. It codes for CASSSGRSLTGELFF.

This clone was detected only a few times. This chain joins TRBV5-1 and TRBJ2-7; 12 bases agree with TRBD2. This CDR3 comprises 16 residues. CDR1 is SGHRS and CDR2 is YFSETQ in the germline V gene. V was clipped by 4 bases and J by 5 bases; unmatched bases: 10. The chain's CDR3 is CASSETSGGTRNEQYF. CDR3 bases: TGCGCCAGCAGCGAGACTAGCGGGGGAACCAGGAACGAGCAGTACTTC.

The chain carries TRBV5-1 and TRBJ1-2; D may be TRBD1 (6 bases). Per germline, CDR1 SGHRS and CDR2 YFSETQ. The CDR3 runs 13 residues. The V and J ends lost 4 bases and 10 bases respectively, with 17 bases between them. CDR3 in DNA: TGCGCCAGCAGCCGACAGGAGAACTACGACTACACCTTC. Translating it yields CASSRQENYDYTF.

Comment on this clone: Other nucleotide sequences from this sample produce the same CDR3. This chain links TRBV18 with TRBJ2-2; maybe TRBD2 (5 bases). The germline V and J ends were trimmed by 3 bases and 5 bases, with 7 bases remaining between them. This CDR3 spans 13 amino acids. CDR1 is KGHSH and CDR2 is LQKENI in the germline V gene. The CDR3 coding sequence is TGTGCCAGCTCACCCCGGGAAACCGGGGAGCTGTTTTTT. Translation gives CASSPRETGELFF.

As concerns this clone: At one of its ends the junction is not consistent with the germline gene, which may arise from a read error. Other DNA sequences in this sample translate to the same CDR3. This chain uses TRBV7-2 with TRBJ2-2; TRBD2 agrees at 8 bases. The CDR3 loop spans 16 amino acids. Germline assignment: CDR1 SGHTA and CDR2 FQGNSA. In nucleotides, the CDR3 is TGTGCCAGCAGCTTAGTCCCGGTCGGGAGGGCCGGGGAGCTGTTCTTT. Protein: CASSLVPVGRAGELFF.

This clone was detected a few times. The CDR3 spells CASSLAVGGGPSYNEQFF. The DNA for the CDR3 is TGTGCCAGCAGCTTAGCGGTTGGCGGGGGGCCATCGTACAATGAGCAGTTCTTC. V is TRBV7-7 and J is TRBJ2-1, with 8 bases aligning to TRBD2. CDR1 and CDR2 (germline): SSHAT, FNYEAQ (reference sequence). Losses at the gene ends were 0 bases for V and 4 bases for J; bases not matched to a gene: 11. The CDR3 runs 18 residues.

DNA for the CDR3: TGTGCCAGCAGCACCGTTTACGAGCAGTACGTC. It specifies CASSTVYEQYV. V usage is TRBV5-4 and J usage is TRBJ2-7; D is uncertain. V lost 4 bases and J lost 4, with 6 bases in between. CDR1 and CDR2 (germline): SGHNT, YYREEE (reference sequence). CDR3 length equals 11 residues.

The rearrangement joins TRBV14 to TRBJ2-3; tentatively, D is TRBD1 (5 bases). V lost 4 bases to trimming and J lost 9 bases, with 8 bases between them. Germline CDR1 and CDR2: SGHDN and FVKESK. The CDR3 has 11 amino acids. CDR3 in DNA: TGTGCCAGCAGCCCAGGGTCGACGCAGTATTTT. It translates to CASSPGSTQYF.

This clone turned up a few times. This sequence joins TRBV6-6 and TRBJ2-1; a possible D gene is TRBD2 (5 bases). Germline V CDR1 and CDR2: MNHNY, SVGAGI (reference sequence). The CDR3 extends over 14 amino acids. V shed 6 bases and J shed 7 bases, with 16 bases lying between them. CDR3: CASSRPRDSNEQFF. The DNA for the CDR3 is TGTGCCAGCAGCCGCCCTCGGGATAGTAATGAGCAGTTCTTC.